These 19 T cell receptor beta chains originate from one sample sequenced in a study of shared clonotypes between healthy human individuals. Assay used: immunoSEQ multiplex PCR; TCRdb lists only in-frame clones, some missing. The sample records a few million clones, about nine tenths being singletons. Sequences were obtained from naive CD4+ T cells from PBMCs. Subset specified: CD45RA+ positively selected. The source is a man aged 18 to 30 in good health. Some clones in this sample may be carry-over from other donors' samples.

The rearrangement uses TRBV2 and TRBJ2-4; D is possibly TRBD1 (5 bases). This CDR3 is built from 13 residues. Trimming removed 6 bases from V and 8 bases from J, with 14 bases in between. The germline CDR1 and CDR2 sequences are SNHLY and FYNNEI. DNA of the CDR3: TGTGCCAGCAGGGTCGGTGGGGCTGACATTCAGTACTTC. Protein product: CASRVGGADIQYF.

This chain uses TRBV15 with TRBJ2-1; D uncertain. Germline V gives CDR1 LNHNV, CDR2 YYDKDF (reference sequence). Trimming removed 5 bases at V and 1 base at J, with 9 bases between. The CDR3 covers 14 residues. The CDR3 region is CATSGASSYNEQFF. CDR3 in DNA: TGTGCCACCAGCGGCGCGAGTTCCTACAATGAGCAGTTCTTC. Full variable domain (missing parts from reference TRBV15 and TRBJ2-1): DAMVIQNPRYQVTQFGKPVTLSCSQTLNHNVMYWYQQKSSQAPKLLFHYYDKDFNNEADTPDNFQSRRPNTSFCFLDIRSPGLGDTAMYLCATSGASSYNEQFFGPGTRLTVL.

The chain carries TRBV7-9 and TRBJ1-5; no reliable D call. The CDR3 has 16 amino acids. Trimming shortened V by 0 bases and J by 7 bases, and 16 bases separated the two germline ends. Germline V gene sequence: CDR1 SEHNR, CDR2 FQNEAQ (reference sequence). The CDR3 region is CASSLASPLGVQPQHF. In DNA form, the CDR3 reads TGTGCCAGCAGCTTAGCCTCCCCGCTCGGCGTCCAGCCCCAGCATTTT.

The rearrangement links TRBV29-1 to TRBJ2-1; TRBD2 matches at 12 bases. The ends lost 8 bases at V and 9 bases at J; junction bases unmatched: 5. The CDR3 consists of 12 residues. Germline assignment: CDR1 SQVTM and CDR2 ANQGSEA. The CDR3 loop reads CSTSGRMGEQFF. CDR3 in DNA: TGCAGCACTAGCGGGAGGATGGGTGAGCAGTTCTTC.

The chain recombines TRBV25-1 with TRBJ2-2; D is perhaps TRBD1 (6 bases). From germline, CDR1 is MGHDK and CDR2 SYGVNS. This CDR3 is 15 amino acids long. V lost 4 bases to trimming and J lost 0 bases, with 9 bases between them. The CDR3 reads CASSGQVSNTGELFF. CDR3 DNA: TGTGCCAGCAGTGGACAGGTTTCGAACACCGGGGAGCTGTTTTTT.

This sequence joins TRBV18 and TRBJ2-3; no reliable D call. Per the germline V gene, CDR1 is KGHSH and CDR2 is LQKENI. V was clipped by 2 bases and J by 2 bases, with 20 bases between them. This CDR3 is 18 amino acids long. CDR3: CASSPTREVPAFTDTQYF. DNA for the CDR3: TGTGCCAGCTCACCAACAAGAGAAGTACCGGCTTTCACAGATACGCAGTATTTT.

The chain has TRBV5-4 and TRBJ1-1; 9 bases are shared with TRBD1. This CDR3 has 13 amino acids. Germline values: CDR1 SGHNT, CDR2 YYREEE (reference sequence). V was pared by 3 bases and J by 6 bases, with 3 bases of the junction left unmatched. In DNA form, the CDR3 reads TGTGCCAGCAGCTCGGGACAGGGATCTGAAGCTTTCTTT. As protein: CASSSGQGSEAFF.

The V gene is TRBV15, the J gene TRBJ2-1; TRBD2 agrees at 15 bases. Looked up from germline, CDR1 is LNHNV and CDR2 is YYDKDF (reference sequence). CDR3 size: 20 residues. Trimming at V came to 0 bases and at J to 2 bases, leaving 8 bases not matched to a gene. CDR3 region: CATSRDRTSGRGAPYNEQFF. In DNA form, the CDR3 reads TGTGCCACCAGCAGAGATCGGACTAGCGGGAGGGGGGCCCCCTACAATGAGCAGTTCTTC.

The chain uses TRBV10-3 and TRBJ2-3, with 12 bases identical to TRBD2. From germline, CDR1 is ENHRY and CDR2 SYGVKD. This CDR3 spans 19 amino acids. Trimming at V came to 2 bases and at J to 4 bases, leaving 13 bases not matched to a gene. DNA of the CDR3: TGTGCCATCAGTGAGGGCCCCCGTCGACTAGCGGGAGTGGCAGATACGCAGTATTTT. Its translation: CAISEGPRRLAGVADTQYF.

Of note for this clone: The same CDR3 also results from other DNA sequences found in this sample. V is TRBV7-2 and J is TRBJ2-1; no definite D call. The length of the CDR3 is 15 residues. The V gene lost 5 bases and the J gene lost 0 bases, with 11 bases spanning the gap. The germline V gene has CDR1 SGHTA and CDR2 FQGNSA. The DNA for the CDR3 is TGTGCCAGCAGCCCCGGTAGGAGCTCCTACAATGAGCAGTTCTTC. Amino acids: CASSPGRSSYNEQFF. The full variable domain, rest sourced from reference TRBV7-2 and TRBJ2-1, is GAGVSQSPSNKVTEKGKDVELRCDPISGHTALYWYRQSLGQGLEFLIYFQGNSAPDKSGLPSDRFSAERTGGSVSTLTIQRTQQEDSAVYLCASSPGRSSYNEQFFGPGTRLTVL.

Details on this clone: The same CDR3 also results from other DNA sequences found in this sample. V usage is TRBV7-2 and J usage is TRBJ1-5; 7 bases match TRBD1. CDR3 size: 14 residues. The trim removed 1 base at V and 4 bases at J, leaving 1 base unmatched. Germline V gene lookup returns CDR1 SGHTA and CDR2 FQGNSA. The CDR3 DNA follows: TGTGCCAGCAGCTTAGAGACAGGGAATCAGCCCCAGCATTTT. Its translation: CASSLETGNQPQHF.

This clone was detected once. This chain joins TRBV29-1 and TRBJ2-7; D is undetermined. The germline V gene encodes CDR1 SQVTM and CDR2 ANQGSEA. The CDR3 consists of 13 residues. V was shortened by 4 bases and J by 3 bases, with 13 bases between the two germline ends. CDR3 coding DNA: TGCAGCGTTGGGGTTGACCCGTTCTACGAGCAGTACTTC. Residues: CSVGVDPFYEQYF.

The chain combines TRBV6-1 with TRBJ1-2; 7 bases agree with TRBD1. The CDR3 has 18 residues. V shed 4 bases, J shed 2 bases, and the junction held 16 bases outside the gene matches. The germline gives CDR1 MNHNS, CDR2 SASEGT. CDR3 bases: TGTGCCAGCAGTGGCGGGACCCCCCCGACAGGGCCGAACTATGGCTACACCTTC. Translating gives CASSGGTPPTGPNYGYTF.

This rearrangement joins TRBV4-3 to TRBJ2-5; maybe TRBD2 (5 bases). V shed 4 bases and J shed 11 bases, with 17 bases lying between them. The CDR3 runs 13 residues. Germline V gene sequence: CDR1 LGHNA, CDR2 YSLEER. The CDR3: CASSPGLAAEQYF. The CDR3 bases are TGCGCCAGCAGCCCCGGGCTAGCCGCTGAGCAGTACTTC.

With respect to this clone: Other DNA variants within this sample encode the same CDR3. The genes are TRBV19 and TRBJ2-7; the D call may be TRBD1 or TRBD2 (5 bases each). Trimming removed 3 bases at V and 2 bases at J, with 14 bases between. This CDR3 has 15 residues. Germline V gene data show CDR1 as LNHDA and CDR2 as SQIVND (reference sequence). The CDR3 loop is CASSIEGQGAYEQYF. CDR3 sequence (DNA): TGTGCCAGTAGTATTGAGGGTCAGGGCGCCTACGAGCAGTACTTC.

The chain couples TRBV7-9 to TRBJ2-1; the match to TRBD1 covers 8 bases. The CDR3 totals 14 residues. Germline assignment: CDR1 SEHNR and CDR2 FQNEAQ (reference sequence). V dropped 3 bases and J dropped 8; count of bases not matched to a gene: 6. The chain's CDR3 is CASSLGRGRDEQFF. CDR3 sequence (DNA): TGTGCCAGCAGCTTGGGCAGGGGGCGGGATGAGCAGTTCTTC.

Concerning this clone: This sample also contains other DNA sequences that code for the same CDR3. The chain is built from TRBV5-1 and TRBJ2-1; 11 bases map to TRBD2. The CDR3 is 16 amino acids. Germline CDR1 and CDR2: SGHRS and YFSETQ. Trimming at V came to 4 bases and at J to 1 base, leaving 4 bases not matched to a gene. CDR3 DNA sequence: TGCGCCAGCAGCCCGGGGACTAGCGGATCCTACAATGAGCAGTTCTTC. Amino acid sequence: CASSPGTSGSYNEQFF. The full variable domain, with the rest looked up from reference TRBV5-1 and TRBJ2-1, is KAGVTQTPRYLIKTRGQQVTLSCSPISGHRSVSWYQQTPGQGLQFLFEYFSETQRNKGNFPGRFSGRQFSNSRSEMNVSTLELGDSALYLCASSPGTSGSYNEQFFGPGTRLTVL.

The rearrangement links TRBV9 to TRBJ2-1; D is possibly TRBD1 (6 bases). The CDR3 extends over 16 amino acids. Between the trimmed V and J ends, which lost 0 bases and 4 bases, there was a span of 14 bases. Germline V CDR1 and CDR2: SGDLS, YYNGEE. CDR3 sequence: CASSVGDITYYNEQFF. In DNA form, the CDR3 reads TGTGCCAGCAGCGTAGGGGACATAACCTATTACAATGAGCAGTTCTTC.

The rearrangement links TRBV7-9 to TRBJ2-3; 7 bases map to TRBD1. After removal of 3 bases from V and 1 base from J, the junction contained 4 bases not matched to a gene. Germline V gene data show CDR1 as SEHNR and CDR2 as FQNEAQ (reference sequence). CDR3 length equals 15 residues. The CDR3 DNA sequence: TGTGCCAGCAGCTTCTCCGGGACAGGCACAGATACGCAGTATTTT. Its translation is CASSFSGTGTDTQYF. Based on the CDR3 plus reference TRBV7-9 and TRBJ2-3, the full variable domain is DTGVSQNPRHKITKRGQNVTFRCDPISEHNRLYWYRQTLGQGPEFLTYFQNEAQLEKSRLLSDRFSAERPKGSFSTLEIQRTEQGDSAMYLCASSFSGTGTDTQYFGPGTRLTVL.